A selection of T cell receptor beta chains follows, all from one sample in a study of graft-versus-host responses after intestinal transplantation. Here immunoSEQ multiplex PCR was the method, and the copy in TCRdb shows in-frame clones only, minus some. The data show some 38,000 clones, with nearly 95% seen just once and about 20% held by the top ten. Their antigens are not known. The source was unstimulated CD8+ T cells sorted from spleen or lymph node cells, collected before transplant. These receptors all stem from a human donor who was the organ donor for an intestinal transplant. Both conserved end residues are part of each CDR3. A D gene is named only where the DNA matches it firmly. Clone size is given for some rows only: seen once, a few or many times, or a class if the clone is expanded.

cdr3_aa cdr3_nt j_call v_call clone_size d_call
CASSLKNTDTQYF TGTGCCAGCAGCTTGAAGAACACAGATACGCAGTATTTT TRBJ2-3 TRBV7-3 NA NA
CASSRDTGEETQYF TGCGCCAGCAGCCGAGACACCGGGGAAGAGACCCAGTACTTC TRBJ2-5 TRBV4-3 NA NA
CASSANRRWDEQFF TGTGCCAGCAGTGCAAACCGCCGGTGGGATGAGCAGTTCTTC TRBJ2-1 TRBV28 NA NA
CASSLLQVTDTQYF TGTGCCAGCAGCTTATTACAGGTAACAGATACGCAGTATTTT TRBJ2-3 TRBV13 NA NA
CASSYRVDNSPLHF TGTGCCAGCAGCTACCGGGTTGATAATTCACCCCTCCACTTT TRBJ1-6 TRBV5-8 NA NA
CAISPGTGTGANVLTF TGTGCCATCAGTCCCGGGACAGGGACTGGGGCCAACGTCCTGACTTTC TRBJ2-6 TRBV10-3 NA TRBD1
CASSLFDKNNEQFF TGTGCCAGCAGCTTATTCGATAAAAACAATGAGCAGTTCTTC TRBJ2-1 TRBV7-9 NA NA
CASGPEGPYNEQFF TGTGCCAGCGGGCCCGAGGGGCCCTACAATGAGCAGTTCTTC TRBJ2-1 TRBV6-6 NA NA
CAISVGMFQSNTEAFF TGTGCCATCAGTGTCGGAATGTTTCAATCGAACACTGAAGCTTTCTTT TRBJ1-1 TRBV10-3 NA NA
CAISEQGALKNIQYF TGTGCCATCAGTGAACAGGGGGCCCTTAAAAACATTCAGTACTTC TRBJ2-4 TRBV10-3 NA TRBD1
CAWSVRDRVVPSNQPQHF TGTGCCTGGAGTGTACGGGACAGAGTTGTACCTAGCAATCAGCCCCAGCATTTT TRBJ1-5 TRBV30 once TRBD1
CASSFIGLRNTIYF TGTGCCAGCAGTTTTATAGGGCTGAGAAACACCATATATTTT TRBJ1-3 TRBV28 NA NA
CASRTRGRADTQYF TGCGCCAGCAGGACGAGGGGGCGGGCAGATACGCAGTATTTT TRBJ2-3 TRBV5-1 few TRBD1
CASSQDTSSSYEQYF TGCGCCAGCAGCCAAGATACCAGTAGCTCCTACGAGCAGTACTTC TRBJ2-7 TRBV4-3 NA NA
CASITGPGANVLTF TGTGCCAGTATTACGGGTCCCGGGGCCAACGTCCTGACTTTC TRBJ2-6 TRBV19 NA NA
CASSQDMSYEQYF TGCGCCAGCAGCCAAGATATGAGCTACGAGCAGTACTTC TRBJ2-7 TRBV4-3 NA NA
CSVALAGVYNEQFF TGCAGCGTTGCCCTAGCGGGAGTCTACAATGAGCAGTTCTTC TRBJ2-1 TRBV29-1 NA TRBD2
CASSSGTGGGEKLFF TGCGCCAGCAGCTCGGGGACAGGGGGCGGCGAAAAACTGTTTTTT TRBJ1-4 TRBV5-1 NA TRBD1
CASSIQAANTEAFF TGTGCCAGTAGTATCCAGGCGGCGAACACTGAAGCTTTCTTT TRBJ1-1 TRBV19 NA NA
CASSWWFDRLGPDTGELFF TGTGCCAGCAGCTGGTGGTTCGACAGGCTCGGTCCAGACACCGGGGAGCTGTTTTTT TRBJ2-2 TRBV5-4 NA NA
CASSYQQGQNTEAFF TGCGCCAGCAGCTACCAACAGGGCCAGAACACTGAAGCTTTCTTT TRBJ1-1 TRBV4-1 NA NA
CASSYSPGLGTEAFF TGTGCCAGCAGTTACTCTCCAGGGTTAGGCACTGAAGCTTTCTTT TRBJ1-1 TRBV6-5 NA NA
CASSSTGGKTQYF TGTGCCAGCAGCTCCACAGGGGGTAAGACCCAGTACTTC TRBJ2-5 TRBV7-2 NA TRBD1
CASSSAGTEAFF TGTGCCAGCAGCTCAGCCGGCACTGAAGCTTTCTTT TRBJ1-1 TRBV7-9 NA NA
CASSHRGLAGGEKETQYF TGTGCCAGCAGTCACCGTGGACTAGCGGGAGGAGAGAAAGAGACCCAGTACTTC TRBJ2-5 TRBV9 once TRBD2
CASTLSKGPSGTDTQYF TGCGCCAGCACTCTCTCCAAAGGCCCCTCAGGCACAGATACGCAGTATTTT TRBJ2-3 TRBV5-1 NA NA
CASSSPGTSQPSTDTQYF TGTGCCAGCAGCTCCCCCGGGACTAGCCAACCCAGCACAGATACGCAGTATTTT TRBJ2-3 TRBV7-9 once TRBD2
CASRPTGTNQPQHF TGTGCCAGCAGACCGACAGGTACCAATCAGCCCCAGCATTTT TRBJ1-5 TRBV28 NA NA